This T cell receptor beta chain was sequenced in a study of technical replicates of blood from a handful of donors. The germline V and J ends were trimmed by 2 bases and 4 bases, with 14 bases remaining between them. Per germline, CDR1 MGHDK and CDR2 SYGVNS. The CDR3 consists of 15 residues. Sequenced by immunoSEQ multiplex PCR; TCRdb stores in-frame clones only, minus some. In the table there are approximately 13,000 clones, 80% to 85% of which are singletons. This TCR was sampled from a human donor in good health. The gene calls are TRBV25-1 and TRBJ2-5; a weak D match, TRBD2 (5 bases). The sequenced sample consisted of PBMCs. CDR3 sequence (DNA): TGTGCCAGCAGTGAAGGTATGGGAGTAGGAGAGACCCAGTACTTC. Its translation: CASSEGMGVGETQYF.